Listed below are T cell receptor beta chains from one sample, sequenced in a study of blood T cell repertoires in COVID-19. Assay: immunoSEQ multiplex PCR; the TCRdb copy retains only in-frame clones and omits some. This table has tens of thousands of clones, 70% to 90% appearing once. The sample consisted of peripheral blood. These receptor sequences come from a man aged 70-80 years with active or convalescent COVID-19. Each CDR3 is given with its conserved first and last residue. D genes are given only for firm matches. For some rows the clone size is stated as once, few or many, or as a class when expanded; others skip it.

v_gene	d_gene	len	abundance	j_gene	CDR3nt	CDR3aa
TRBV5-1	TRBD1	15	few	TRBJ2-7	TGCGCCAGCAGTCAGATCGGGACAGGGGGCTACGAGCAGTACTTC	CASSQIGTGGYEQYF
TRBV6-1	.	16	.	TRBJ2-7	TGTGCCAGCAGTGCCCGGGTCCCAGCTCGGGGTCCCGAGCAGTACTTC	CASSARVPARGPEQYF
TRBV4-2	.	15	.	TRBJ1-2	TGTGCCAGCAGCCAAGATTTAACAGGCAACTATGGCTACACCTTC	CASSQDLTGNYGYTF
TRBV19	.	14	.	TRBJ2-4	TGTGCCAGTAATTTGGGGCAGGGAATCGACATTCAGTACTTC	CASNLGQGIDIQYF
TRBV19	TRBD2	15	once	TRBJ2-1	TGTGCCAGTAGTATTCCTAGCGGGAGTTTAAATGAGCAGTTCTTC	CASSIPSGSLNEQFF
TRBV6-5	.	15	.	TRBJ2-2	TGTGCCAGCAGAATCACGGGACTGAACACCGGGGAGCTGTTTTTT	CASRITGLNTGELFF
TRBV3-1/TRBV3-2	.	15	few	TRBJ1-5	TGTGCCAGCCCAAGACAGACAGGCCCCAGGGAGCCCCAGCATTTT	CASPRQTGPREPQHF
TRBV18	.	13	.	TRBJ2-5	TGTGCCAGCTCACTCCCCCCACAAGAGACCCAGTACTTC	CASSLPPQETQYF
TRBV24-1	.	16	.	TRBJ2-6	TGTGCCACCAGTGATCCAGGGGTCTCTGGGGCCAACGTCCTGACTTTC	CATSDPGVSGANVLTF
TRBV7-7	TRBD2	13	.	TRBJ2-5	TGTGCTAGCAGCTTAGCGGGGGGGGAGACCCAGTACTTC	CASSLAGGETQYF
TRBV9	.	16	few	TRBJ2-1	TGTGCCAGCAGCGTAGGACTCTTGAGCTCCTACAATGAGCAGTTCTTC	CASSVGLLSSYNEQFF
TRBV27	.	14	.	TRBJ1-1	TGTGCCAGCAGTTCCCGGGTGGGTAACACTGAAGCTTTCTTT	CASSSRVGNTEAFF
TRBV5-1	.	15	.	TRBJ1-3	TGCGCCAGCTCAGGTGGGGCGTTCTCTGGAAACACCATATATTTT	CASSGGAFSGNTIYF
TRBV7-3	.	15	.	TRBJ2-6	TGTGCCAGCAGCCCCGGTTCCTCTGGGGCCAACGTCCTGACTTTC	CASSPGSSGANVLTF
TRBV28	.	14	.	TRBJ1-2	TGTGCCAGCAGTTCAGGGGCGGGTAACTATGGCTACACCTTC	CASSSGAGNYGYTF
TRBV4-2	TRBD1	15	many	TRBJ1-1	TGTGCCAGCAGATCGGACAGGGGGAGTGGAACTGAAGCTTTCTTT	CASRSDRGSGTEAFF
TRBV12-3/TRBV12-4	.	13	.	TRBJ2-5	TGTGCCAGCAGCAAAGTCCTAGGCGAGACCCAGTACTTC	CASSKVLGETQYF
TRBV6-5	.	15	.	TRBJ1-1	TGTGCCAGCAGTCCGGGGGGAGCCGCTACGCATGAAGCTTTCTTT	CASSPGGAATHEAFF
TRBV18	.	15	once	TRBJ1-3	TGTGCCAGCTCCGTTACAGGGCTCTCTGGAAACACCATATATTTT	CASSVTGLSGNTIYF
TRBV5-1	.	14	.	TRBJ2-1	TGCGCCAGCAGCTTGGTTCCAGGGAACAATGAGCAGTTCTTC	CASSLVPGNNEQFF
TRBV19	.	18	.	TRBJ1-4	TGTGCCAGTAGTATAGATGGCCCCTCCCGGGGGGGTGATGAAAAACTGTTTTTT	CASSIDGPSRGGDEKLFF
TRBV15	.	14	.	TRBJ2-3	TGTGCCACCAGCAGAGAGGGGGGACAGTATACGCAGTATTTT	CATSREGGQYTQYF
TRBV7-9	TRBD1	15	.	TRBJ1-6	TGTGCCAGCAGCCCCCAAGTGGCAGGGGGTTCACCCCTCCACTTT	CASSPQVAGGSPLHF
TRBV6-5	.	12	.	TRBJ1-2	TGTGCCAGCCAGCAGCAGGTTTATGGCTACACCTTC	CASQQQVYGYTF
TRBV6-2/TRBV6-3	.	15	.	TRBJ1-1	TGTGCCAGCAGTTGGGGACTCACAACCTCGAACGGGGCTTTCTTT	CASSWGLTTSNGAFF
TRBV3-1/TRBV3-2	.	15	.	TRBJ2-1	TGTGCCAGCAGCCAAGACCCCACAGGGTTTGATGAGCAGTTCTTC	CASSQDPTGFDEQFF
TRBV7-2	.	17	few	TRBJ1-5	TGTGCCAGCAGCTTAGTGGGAACACCGGGGGGCAATCAGCCCCAGCATTTT	CASSLVGTPGGNQPQHF
TRBV7-2	TRBD1	13	.	TRBJ1-5	TGTGCCAGCAGCTTACAGGGGGATCAGCCCCAGCATTTT	CASSLQGDQPQHF
TRBV4-1	TRBD2	14	once	TRBJ2-1	TGCGCCTCGGGAAAGACCGGGACTAGCGATGAGCAGTTCTTC	CASGKTGTSDEQFF
TRBV7-6	TRBD1	13	few	TRBJ2-7	TGTGCCAGCAGCCCGACAGGGTCGGGGGAGCAGTACTTC	CASSPTGSGEQYF
TRBV7-9	.	12	.	TRBJ1-2	TGTGCCAGCAGCTTAATGTCCCCGGGCTACACCTTC	CASSLMSPGYTF
TRBV4-2	.	13	.	TRBJ1-2	TGTGCCAGCAGCCAAGAGGCCCAGCGTGGCTACACCTTC	CASSQEAQRGYTF
TRBV19	TRBD1	18	.	TRBJ1-5	TGTGCCAGTAGTATAGATCGTGGGACAGGGCCCAGCAATCAGCCCCAGCATTTT	CASSIDRGTGPSNQPQHF
TRBV7-9	TRBD1	13	.	TRBJ2-7	TGTGCCAGCAGCCCGACAGGGGCGGACGAGCAGTACTTC	CASSPTGADEQYF
TRBV28	TRBD1	16	few	TRBJ1-4	TGTGCCAGCAGTTCATCCCAAGGGACAGGGCGGGAAAAACTGTTTTTT	CASSSSQGTGREKLFF
TRBV19	TRBD2	15	once	TRBJ2-1	TGTGCCAGTAGTATGGTAGCGGGAGGTACCAATGAGCAGTTCTTC	CASSMVAGGTNEQFF
TRBV7-9	.	13	.	TRBJ2-1	TGTGCCAGCAGCCCCGGGACAAAGAATGAGCAGTTCTTC	CASSPGTKNEQFF
TRBV28	TRBD2	16	.	TRBJ2-3	TGTGCCAGCAGTTTACCTAGCGGGAGGGCCAAGGATACGCAGTATTTT	CASSLPSGRAKDTQYF
TRBV6-2/TRBV6-3	.	13	.	TRBJ1-2	TGTGCCAGCAGCTTAGGACAGTACTATGGCTACACCTTC	CASSLGQYYGYTF
TRBV6-5	TRBD1	12	.	TRBJ1-2	TGTGCCACCCAAACAGGGGACTATGGCTACACCTTC	CATQTGDYGYTF
TRBV9	.	13	.	TRBJ1-2	TGTGCCAGCAGCAACCTAGCCGACTATGGCTACACCTTC	CASSNLADYGYTF
TRBV5-5	TRBD2	15	.	TRBJ2-3	TGTGCCAGCAGCTTGGATCTAGCGGGCACAGATACGCAGTATTTT	CASSLDLAGTDTQYF
TRBV5-1	TRBD1	15	.	TRBJ1-5	TGCGCCAGCAGCTGGGGGACAGGGAGAGGTCAGCCCCAGCATTTT	CASSWGTGRGQPQHF
TRBV27	.	14	.	TRBJ1-5	TGTGCCAGCAGTTTCAGATATAGCAATCAGCCCCAGCATTTT	CASSFRYSNQPQHF
TRBV18	TRBD1	15	.	TRBJ2-7	TGTGCCAGCTCACCGAACCGGGACAGCCCCTACGAGCAGTACTTC	CASSPNRDSPYEQYF
TRBV10-3	.	13	once	TRBJ1-1	TGTGCCATCAGTGAGTCACAGGGTTCCCGAGCTTTCTTT	CAISESQGSRAFF
TRBV7-2	TRBD1	13	.	TRBJ2-5	TGTGCCAGCAGCACACACAGGGGTGAGACCCAGTACTTC	CASSTHRGETQYF
TRBV5-1	.	14	.	TRBJ2-1	TGCGCCAGCAGCTTCAGGGTTCAAGACAATGAGCAGTTCTTC	CASSFRVQDNEQFF
TRBV3-1/TRBV3-2	TRBD1	18	.	TRBJ2-2	TGTGCCAGCAGCCAAGCCTCAGGACAGGGGGGGAACACCGGGGAGCTGTTTTTT	CASSQASGQGGNTGELFF
TRBV7-2	TRBD2	15	.	TRBJ2-2	TGTGCCAGCAGCTTAAGAGCGGGAAACACCGGGGAGCTGTTTTTT	CASSLRAGNTGELFF
TRBV19	TRBD1	16	once	TRBJ2-1	TGTGCCAGTTCCTACAGGGGGCTCAGCTCCTACAATGAGCAGTTCTTC	CASSYRGLSSYNEQFF
TRBV18	.	14	.	TRBJ1-3	TGTGCCAGCTCACCTCAGGGGAGCGGAGACACCATATATTTT	CASSPQGSGDTIYF
TRBV19	TRBD1	10	once	TRBJ2-1	TGTGCCAGTAACACAGGGGGGCAGTTCTTC	CASNTGGQFF
TRBV7-9	.	14	.	TRBJ2-7	TGTGCCAGCAGTCTGACAGGTAGTTCGGACGAGCAGTACTTC	CASSLTGSSDEQYF
TRBV5-6	.	15	.	TRBJ2-2	TGTGCCAGCAGCTTGTCCGGGATAAACACCGGGGAGCTGTTTTTT	CASSLSGINTGELFF
TRBV6-1	TRBD1	16	once	TRBJ1-5	TGTGCCAGCAGTGGCGGACAGGCCCTCCGCAATCAGCCCCAGCATTTT	CASSGGQALRNQPQHF
TRBV24-1	TRBD1	15	.	TRBJ1-2	TGTGCCACCAGTGATGCGACAGGGGGGTACTATGGCTACACCTTC	CATSDATGGYYGYTF